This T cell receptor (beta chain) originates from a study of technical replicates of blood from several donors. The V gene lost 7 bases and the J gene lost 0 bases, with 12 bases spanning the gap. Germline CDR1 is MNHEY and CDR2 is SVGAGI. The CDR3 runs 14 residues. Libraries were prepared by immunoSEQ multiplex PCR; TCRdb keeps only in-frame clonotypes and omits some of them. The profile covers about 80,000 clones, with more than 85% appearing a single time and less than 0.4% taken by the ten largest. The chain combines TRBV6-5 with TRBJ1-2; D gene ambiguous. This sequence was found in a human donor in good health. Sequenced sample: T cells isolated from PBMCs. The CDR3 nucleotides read TGTGCCAGCATGGGAGGTAGAACTAACTATGGCTACACCTTC. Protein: CASMGGRTNYGYTF.